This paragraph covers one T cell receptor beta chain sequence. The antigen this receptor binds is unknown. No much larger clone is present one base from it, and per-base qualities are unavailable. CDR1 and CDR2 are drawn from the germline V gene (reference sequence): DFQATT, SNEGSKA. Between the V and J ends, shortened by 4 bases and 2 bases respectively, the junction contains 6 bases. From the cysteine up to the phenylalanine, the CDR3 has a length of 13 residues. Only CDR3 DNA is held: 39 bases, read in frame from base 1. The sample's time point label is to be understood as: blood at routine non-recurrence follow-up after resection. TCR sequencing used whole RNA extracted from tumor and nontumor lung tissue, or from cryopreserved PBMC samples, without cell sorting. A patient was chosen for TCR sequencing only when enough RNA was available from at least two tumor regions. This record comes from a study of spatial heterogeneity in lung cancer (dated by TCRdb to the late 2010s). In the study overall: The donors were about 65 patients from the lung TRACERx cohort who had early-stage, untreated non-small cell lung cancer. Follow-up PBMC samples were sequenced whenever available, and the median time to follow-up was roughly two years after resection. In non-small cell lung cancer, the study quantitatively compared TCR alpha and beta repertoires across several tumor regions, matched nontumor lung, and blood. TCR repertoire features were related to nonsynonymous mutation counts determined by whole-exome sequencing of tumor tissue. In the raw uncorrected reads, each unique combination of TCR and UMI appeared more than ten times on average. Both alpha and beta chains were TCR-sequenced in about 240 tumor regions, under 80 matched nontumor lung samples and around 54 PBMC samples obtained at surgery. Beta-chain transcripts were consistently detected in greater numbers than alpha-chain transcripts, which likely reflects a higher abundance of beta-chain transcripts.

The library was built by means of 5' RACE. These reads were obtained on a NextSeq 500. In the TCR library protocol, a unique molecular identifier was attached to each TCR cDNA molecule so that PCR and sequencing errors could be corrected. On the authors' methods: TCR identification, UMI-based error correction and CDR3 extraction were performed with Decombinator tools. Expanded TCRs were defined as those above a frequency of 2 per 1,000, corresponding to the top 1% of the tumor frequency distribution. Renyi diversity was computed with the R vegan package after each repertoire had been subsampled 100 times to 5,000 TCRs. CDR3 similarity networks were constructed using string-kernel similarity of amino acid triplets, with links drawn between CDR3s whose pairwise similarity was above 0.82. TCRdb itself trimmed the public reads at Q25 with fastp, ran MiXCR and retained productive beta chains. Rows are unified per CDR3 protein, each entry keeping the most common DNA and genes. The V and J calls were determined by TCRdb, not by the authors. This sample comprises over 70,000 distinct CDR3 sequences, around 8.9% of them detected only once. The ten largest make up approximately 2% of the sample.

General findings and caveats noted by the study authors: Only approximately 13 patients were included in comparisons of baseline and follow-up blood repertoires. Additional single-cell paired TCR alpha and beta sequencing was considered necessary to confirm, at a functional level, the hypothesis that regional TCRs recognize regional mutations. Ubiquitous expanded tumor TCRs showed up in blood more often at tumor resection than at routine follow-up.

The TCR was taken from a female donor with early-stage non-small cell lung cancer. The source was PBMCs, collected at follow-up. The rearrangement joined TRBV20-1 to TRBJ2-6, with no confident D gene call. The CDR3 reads CSANHPGANVLTF. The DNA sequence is TGCAGTGCTAATCACCCTGGGGCCAACGTCCTGACTTTC.